These 11 T cell receptor beta chains originate from one sample sequenced in a study of cytomegalovirus exposure and HLA in healthy donors. Primers for the PCR totalled 60 Vbeta and 13 Jbeta. Clones were read by immunoSEQ multiplex PCR, and TCRdb kept only the in-frame ones, dropping some. Found here are about 120,000 clones, roughly 69% of them singletons; the top ten hold over 2%. The sample was PBMCs. The receptors derive from a woman aged 25 to 39 in good health and CMV-seronegative.

CDR3 amino acids: CASSLGLREGGRYEQYF. CDR3 bases: TGTGCCAGCAGCTTAGGCTTACGGGAGGGCGGAAGGTACGAGCAGTACTTC. This sequence joins TRBV13 and TRBJ2-7; TRBD2 aligns across 8 bases. Trimming removed 0 bases from V and 4 bases from J; junction bases left unmatched: 11. Germline V gene sequence: CDR1 PRHDT, CDR2 FYEKMQ (reference sequence). The CDR3 consists of 17 residues.

The rearrangement joins TRBV28 to TRBJ1-5; 11 bases are shared with TRBD1. Germline lookup yields CDR1 MDHEN and CDR2 SYDVKM. The CDR3 runs 15 residues. The junction had 5 bases not matched to a gene; V was cut back by 4 bases and J by 6 bases. CDR3 coding DNA: TGTGCCAGCAGTTCGGACAGGGGGCTGGGTCAGCCCCAGCATTTT. This translates into CASSSDRGLGQPQHF.

The chain carries TRBV11-3 and TRBJ2-7; D possibly corresponds to TRBD2 (5 bases). Germline CDR1 SGHNT, CDR2 YENEEA. This CDR3 region has 13 residues. Trimming took 5 bases from V and 0 from J, leaving 8 bases between them. DNA of the CDR3: TGTGCCAGCAGCCGGGGATACTCCTACGAGCAGTACTTC. This encodes CASSRGYSYEQYF.

The rearrangement links TRBV19 to TRBJ1-5, with D maybe TRBD1 (6 bases). V was trimmed by 7 bases and J by 6 bases, leaving 16 bases between them. Germline V gene data show CDR1 as LNHDA and CDR2 as SQIVND (reference sequence). The CDR3 runs 14 residues. For the CDR3, the DNA is TGTGCCAGTACGTTAATGGGGGCCGGTCAGCCCCAGCATTTT. It codes for CASTLMGAGQPQHF.

The chain is built from TRBV11-2 and TRBJ1-3, with D uncertain. CDR1 SGHAT and CDR2 FQNNGV come from the germline V gene. The V and J ends lost 0 bases and 4 bases respectively, with 13 bases between them. The CDR3 has 16 amino acids. The CDR3 DNA sequence: TGTGCCAGCAGCTTAGACGGGAATCGTCTCGGAAACACCATATATTTT. It specifies CASSLDGNRLGNTIYF. Full variable domain (rest looked up from reference TRBV11-2 and TRBJ1-3): EAGVAQSPRYKIIEKRQSVAFWCNPISGHATLYWYQQILGQGPKLLIQFQNNGVVDDSQLPKDRFSAERLKGVDSTLKIQPAKLEDSAVYLCASSLDGNRLGNTIYFGEGSWLTVV.

The chain couples TRBV9 to TRBJ2-5, with D possibly being TRBD2 (5 bases). Trimming stripped 2 bases from V and 5 bases from J, with 13 bases between. Germline V lookup: CDR1 SGDLS, CDR2 YYNGEE. The CDR3 covers 14 residues. CDR3 region: CASSVGRGGETQYF. The DNA for the CDR3 is TGTGCCAGCAGCGTCGGACGAGGCGGGGAGACCCAGTACTTC.

The table lists this clone with a few counts. The V call is TRBV5-4, the J call TRBJ2-3; the D gene is possibly TRBD2 (6 bases). Germline loops: CDR1 SGHNT, CDR2 YYREEE (reference sequence). V was pared by 6 bases and J by 0 bases, with 17 bases between. The CDR3 runs to 16 residues. This CDR3 is CASTPATSRSTDTQYF. The CDR3 DNA reads TGTGCCAGCACCCCCGCAACTAGCAGAAGCACAGATACGCAGTATTTT.

The chain employs TRBV5-1 and TRBJ2-5; TRBD1 agrees at 7 bases. CDR3 length: 14 residues. V dropped 4 bases and J dropped 1; count of bases not matched to a gene: 4. CDR1 SGHRS and CDR2 YFSETQ come from the germline V gene. DNA of the CDR3: TGCGCCAGCAGCGACGGGACAGCCCAAGAGACCCAGTACTTC. It translates to CASSDGTAQETQYF.

This chain uses TRBV11-3 with TRBJ2-3; 8 nucleotides agree with TRBD1. Trimming removed 5 bases from V and 3 bases from J; junction bases left unmatched: 10. This CDR3 has 16 residues. CDR1 is SGHNT, CDR2 YENEEA, per germline. CDR3 nucleotide sequence: TGTGCCAGCAGCCAACCGACAGGGGAGAGTACAGATACGCAGTATTTT. Translation: CASSQPTGESTDTQYF. Together with reference TRBV11-3 and TRBJ2-3, the CDR3 gives the full variable domain: EAGVVQSPRYKIIEKKQPVAFWCNPISGHNTLYWYLQNLGQGPELLIRYENEEAVDDSQLPKDRFSAERLKGVDSTLKIQPAELGDSAVYLCASSQPTGESTDTQYFGPGTRLTVL.

The genes are TRBV6-5 and TRBJ1-6; 10 nucleotides align to TRBD1. The CDR3 runs to 16 residues. The germline V gene encodes CDR1 MNHEY and CDR2 SVGAGI. The junction had 5 bases not matched to a gene; V was cut back by 4 bases and J by 5 bases. CDR3 region: CASSSLTGGNNSPLHF. The CDR3 nucleotides are TGTGCCAGCAGTTCCCTGACAGGGGGCAATAATTCACCCCTCCACTTT.

The chain uses TRBV28 and TRBJ2-4; the match to TRBD2 covers 14 bases. J was trimmed by 3 bases and V by 5 bases; bases with no gene match: 21. This CDR3 region has 22 residues. Germline loops: CDR1 MDHEN, CDR2 SYDVKM. CDR3 in DNA: TGTGCCAGCAGTCCAACGACGATGGGACTAGCGGGAGTCGGGTTGGACAAAAACATTCAGTACTTC. Translated, it gives CASSPTTMGLAGVGLDKNIQYF.